These 28 T cell receptor beta chains share one sample of origin, sequenced in a study of PD-L1 blockade in urothelial cancer. Specified time point: pretreatment peripheral blood. Assay: immunoSEQ multiplex PCR; the TCRdb copy retains only in-frame clones and omits some. The sample lists 56,000 or so clones; 85% were seen once. The sequencing here drew on PBMCs, taken around atezolizumab (anti-PD-L1) treatment. The receptors come from an older man with urothelial cancer.

This clone was observed a handful of times. This sequence joins TRBV14 and TRBJ1-5; TRBD1 agrees at 7 bases. The CDR3 extends over 13 amino acids. V dropped 3 bases and J dropped 12; count of bases not matched to a gene: 8. Germline assignment: CDR1 SGHDN and CDR2 FVKESK. The CDR3, as DNA: TGTGCCAGCAGCCAGTCCCGGGACAGTGGCCAGCATTTT. Residues: CASSQSRDSGQHF.

The chain carries TRBV11-1 and TRBJ1-1; 7 nucleotides align to TRBD1. CDR3 size: 13 residues. Germline loops: CDR1 SGHAT, CDR2 FQDESV (reference sequence). Trimming cost V 3 bases and J 3 bases; bases outside gene matches: 1. CDR3 in DNA: TGTGCCAGCAGCTTCACAGGGGACACTGAAGCTTTCTTT. This gives the protein CASSFTGDTEAFF.

This chain connects TRBV28 to TRBJ2-7; a weak D match, TRBD2 (6 bases). V lost 5 bases and J 3 bases, leaving 11 bases between the germline ends. Germline assignment: CDR1 MDHEN and CDR2 SYDVKM. This CDR3 is 13 amino acids long. CDR3 protein: CASSPGGVYEQYF. In nucleotides, the CDR3 is TGTGCCAGCAGTCCCGGAGGGGTCTACGAGCAGTACTTC.

The chain uses TRBV6-5 and TRBJ1-5, with 7 positions matching TRBD1. The V gene's germline CDR1 is MNHEY and CDR2 SVGAGI. The CDR3 is 15 residues long. The J segment lost 7 bases and the V segment lost 6 bases, leaving 12 bases of the junction unmatched. CDR3 sequence: CASSRLGQAGQPQHF. CDR3 bases: TGTGCCAGCAGCCGCCTTGGACAGGCGGGACAGCCCCAGCATTTT.

This chain joins TRBV29-1 and TRBJ2-7; 9 nucleotides match TRBD2. V lost 5 bases and J lost 9; bases outside the gene matches: 11. Germline V gene data show CDR1 as SQVTM and CDR2 as ANQGSEA. The CDR3 spans 13 residues. The chain's CDR3 is CSVSTSGPIGQYF. CDR3 DNA: TGCAGCGTTTCGACTAGCGGACCTATCGGGCAGTACTTC.

The chain has TRBV18 and TRBJ2-1, with TRBD2 matching 11 bases. The junction had 10 bases not matched to a gene; V was cut back by 3 bases and J by 9 bases. The germline V gene encodes CDR1 KGHSH and CDR2 LQKENI. The CDR3 contains 16 residues. The CDR3 protein is CASSPSGTSGAFEQFF. DNA of the CDR3: TGTGCCAGCTCACCTTCGGGGACTAGCGGAGCCTTTGAGCAGTTCTTC.

V gene TRBV5-1 combines with J gene TRBJ2-7, with 10 bases identical to TRBD1. CDR3 length equals 15 residues. Germline-derived CDR1 and CDR2 are SGHRS and YFSETQ. The V segment lost 1 base and the J segment 0 bases; nucleotides outside the gene matches: 1. CDR3 sequence (DNA): TGCGCCAGCAGCTTGTGGGACAGGGGCTCCTACGAGCAGTACTTC. This gives the protein CASSLWDRGSYEQYF. Looking up the rest from reference TRBV5-1 and TRBJ2-7 gives the full variable domain: KAGVTQTPRYLIKTRGQQVTLSCSPISGHRSVSWYQQTPGQGLQFLFEYFSETQRNKGNFPGRFSGRQFSNSRSEMNVSTLELGDSALYLCASSLWDRGSYEQYFGPGTRLTVT.

CDR3 residues: CASSLVSGLADYNEQFF. The CDR3 nucleotides read TGTGCCAGCAGCTTAGTTTCGGGACTAGCGGATTACAATGAGCAGTTCTTC. The V gene is TRBV7-9, the J gene TRBJ2-1; 11 nucleotides agree with TRBD2. V shed 1 base, J shed 4 bases, and the junction held 6 bases outside the gene matches. This CDR3 comprises 17 residues. In germline, CDR1 is SEHNR, CDR2 FQNEAQ (reference sequence).

The V and J genes are TRBV5-1 and TRBJ2-3, with 7 positions matching TRBD1. This CDR3 is 15 amino acids long. Trimming removed 4 bases from V and 1 base from J; junction bases left unmatched: 6. Germline V lookup: CDR1 SGHRS, CDR2 YFSETQ. The CDR3 region is CASSGGQEGTDTQYF. The CDR3 coding sequence is TGCGCCAGCAGCGGCGGACAGGAGGGCACAGATACGCAGTATTTT.

The chain is built from TRBV15 and TRBJ2-7; 9 nucleotides line up with TRBD2. There are 18 residues in the CDR3. V gave up 4 bases and J gave up 5 bases; unmatched junction bases: 18. Germline CDR1 is LNHNV and CDR2 is YYDKDF (reference sequence). The CDR3 region is CATSKGRAGGFLGDEQYF. The CDR3 region has the DNA TGTGCCACCAGCAAGGGACGAGCGGGAGGTTTTTTGGGAGACGAGCAGTACTTC. Full variable domain (outside the CDR3, taken from reference TRBV15 and TRBJ2-7): DAMVIQNPRYQVTQFGKPVTLSCSQTLNHNVMYWYQQKSSQAPKLLFHYYDKDFNNEADTPDNFQSRRPNTSFCFLDIRSPGLGDTAMYLCATSKGRAGGFLGDEQYFGPGTRLTVT.

V and J are TRBV7-9 and TRBJ2-7, with TRBD1 matching over 7 bases. Germline V gives CDR1 SEHNR, CDR2 FQNEAQ (reference sequence). The CDR3 loop spans 16 amino acids. With V trimmed by 5 bases and J by 7 bases, 17 bases remained unmatched. DNA for the CDR3: TGTGCCAGCAGCCTGATACAAGACAGGGTTAGAGCTGAGCAGTACTTC. Encoded protein: CASSLIQDRVRAEQYF.

The CDR3 nucleotides are TGTGCCAGCAGTTTACGGGGACACTACGAGCAGTACTTC. Translated, it gives CASSLRGHYEQYF. This chain joins TRBV27 and TRBJ2-7; TRBD1 is a possible D gene (6 bases). Germline loops: CDR1 MNHEY, CDR2 SMNVEV (reference sequence). The CDR3 totals 13 residues. V was cut by 2 bases and J by 3 bases, with 8 bases left in between.

The sample holds one count of this clone. This rearrangement joins TRBV6-5 to TRBJ2-5, with D perhaps TRBD1 (6 bases). CDR3 length: 16 residues. The germline V gene encodes CDR1 MNHEY and CDR2 SVGAGI. The V gene lost 0 bases and the J gene lost 5 bases, with 16 bases spanning the gap. CDR3 protein: CASSYSYQPGVETQYF. CDR3 DNA: TGTGCCAGCAGTTACTCGTATCAGCCAGGGGTCGAGACCCAGTACTTC.

The chain carries TRBV6-1 and TRBJ1-2, with D perhaps TRBD1 (5 bases). The germline V gene encodes CDR1 MNHNS and CDR2 SASEGT. The CDR3 covers 14 residues. V shed 3 bases and J shed 2 bases, with 10 bases lying between them. DNA of the CDR3: TGTGCCAGCAGTGAGGATGGGGCGAACTATGGCTACACCTTC. Amino acids: CASSEDGANYGYTF.

This clone occurred once. The chain couples TRBV5-6 to TRBJ1-4, with 7 bases lining up with TRBD1. Germline values: CDR1 SGHDT, CDR2 YYEEEE. The junction had 10 bases not matched to a gene; V was cut back by 4 bases and J by 10 bases. The CDR3 is 14 amino acids. The CDR3 is CASSAGQPVAKLFF. As DNA, the CDR3 is TGTGCCAGCAGCGCGGGACAGCCGGTGGCAAAACTGTTTTTT.

The table lists this clone with a count of one. The chain recombines TRBV27 with TRBJ2-1; perhaps TRBD1 as D (7 bases). This CDR3 region has 15 residues. CDR1 is MNHEY, CDR2 SMNVEV, per germline (reference sequence). V was cut by 3 bases and J by 3 bases, with 12 bases left in between. CDR3 DNA: TGTGCCAGCAGTTTCCGCCAGGGGGGCTACAATGAGCAGTTCTTC. It encodes CASSFRQGGYNEQFF.

The rearrangement links TRBV5-4 to TRBJ2-2; TRBD1 aligns across 8 bases. CDR1 is SGHNT, CDR2 YYREEE, per germline (reference sequence). V lost 0 bases, J lost 6 bases, and 7 bases stayed unmatched. The CDR3 is 16 amino acids. CDR3 sequence reads: CASSLGQGNDPGELFF. In nucleotides, the CDR3 is TGTGCCAGCAGCTTGGGACAGGGGAACGACCCCGGGGAGCTGTTTTTT.

CDR3 in amino acids: CASSEDRGVFPGELFF. CDR3 coding DNA: TGTGCCAGCAGCGAAGACAGGGGGGTATTCCCCGGGGAGCTGTTTTTT. This chain joins TRBV9 and TRBJ2-2; 9 bases align to TRBD1. Germline CDR1 is SGDLS and CDR2 is YYNGEE. V trimming: 3 bases; J trimming: 6 bases; junction bases outside the gene matches: 9. The length of the CDR3 is 16 residues. Drawing the rest from reference TRBV9 and TRBJ2-2, the complete variable domain is DSGVTQTPKHLITATGQRVTLRCSPRSGDLSVYWYQQSLDQGLQFLIQYYNGEERAKGNILERFSAQQFPDLHSELNLSSLELGDSALYFCASSEDRGVFPGELFFGEGSRLTVL.

This chain joins TRBV5-5 and TRBJ1-3; D ambiguous. The germline CDR1 and CDR2 sequences are SGHKS and YYEKEE (reference sequence). CDR3 size: 17 residues. Trimming took 0 bases from V and 0 from J, leaving 13 bases between them. The DNA for the CDR3 is TGTGCCAGCAGCTTGGCCGGTGAGGGCCGCTCTGGAAACACCATATATTTT. As protein: CASSLAGEGRSGNTIYF.

The CDR3: CASSLSPISTDSNQPQHF. The CDR3 DNA follows: TGTGCCAGCAGTTTATCCCCAATCTCGACAGATAGCAATCAGCCCCAGCATTTT. The chain has TRBV28 and TRBJ1-5; tentatively, D is TRBD1 (5 bases). This CDR3 has 18 residues. Germline CDR1 reads MDHEN; CDR2 reads SYDVKM. Trimming took off 1 base at V and 0 bases at J, with 16 bases between the two ends.

The CDR3 protein is CASSLLRDTNTGELFF. Here the CDR3 DNA reads TGTGCCAGCAGCCTTCTGAGGGATACAAACACCGGGGAGCTGTTTTTT. The V gene is TRBV13, the J gene TRBJ2-2; D is perhaps TRBD2 (5 bases). This CDR3 region has 16 residues. V was shortened by 5 bases and J by 2 bases, with 15 bases between the two germline ends. Germline V gives CDR1 PRHDT, CDR2 FYEKMQ (reference sequence).

The V call is TRBV2, the J call TRBJ1-2; a possible D gene is TRBD1 (5 bases). The length of the CDR3 is 14 residues. CDR1 and CDR2 (germline): SNHLY, FYNNEI. The ends were cut back, 10 bases at V and 0 bases at J, with 15 bases in the middle. CDR3 region: CATREGRANYGYTF. The CDR3 region has the DNA TGTGCCACCCGGGAGGGGAGGGCTAACTATGGCTACACCTTC.

This clone was seen a few times. The CDR3 DNA sequence: TGTGCCAGCGGGCTCTCAAATCCCGGTGGCTACACCTTC. Residues: CASGLSNPGGYTF. The chain recombines TRBV7-3 with TRBJ1-2; D unclear. The CDR3 spans 13 residues. Germline V gives CDR1 SGHTA, CDR2 FQGTGA. V lost 8 bases and J lost 7, with 17 bases in between.

This clone was recorded a few times. The rearrangement joins TRBV7-3 to TRBJ2-1, with D perhaps TRBD2 (6 bases). The V gene lost 5 bases and the J gene lost 3 bases, with 17 bases spanning the gap. Germline-derived CDR1 and CDR2 are SGHTA and FQGTGA. The CDR3 covers 16 residues. The DNA of the CDR3 is TGTGCCAGCAGCCGCGGGGCCGGGACCAACTACAATGAGCAGTTCTTC. This translates into CASSRGAGTNYNEQFF. The whole variable domain, filled in from reference TRBV7-3 and TRBJ2-1, reads GAGVSQTPSNKVTEKGKYVELRCDPISGHTALYWYRQSLGQGPEFLIYFQGTGAADDSGLPNDRFFAVRPEGSVSTLKIQRTERGDSAVYLCASSRGAGTNYNEQFFGPGTRLTVL.

The rearrangement uses TRBV27 and TRBJ1-1; TRBD1 aligns across 10 bases. The CDR3 length is 18 residues. V shed 6 bases, J shed 4 bases, and the junction held 17 bases outside the gene matches. In germline, CDR1 is MNHEY, CDR2 SMNVEV (reference sequence). The CDR3 DNA reads as TGTGCCAGCAGCCTAACACTAGCCAGACAGGGGGCAGGCACTGAAGCTTTCTTT. Protein sequence: CASSLTLARQGAGTEAFF.

The CDR3 nucleotides read TGTGCCAGTAGTAGGAAGGGGGCGAGAAGGGTCACTGAAGCTTTCTTT. This sequence encodes CASSRKGARRVTEAFF. The V and J genes are TRBV19 and TRBJ1-1; 7 bases match TRBD1. The CDR3 spans 16 residues. V dropped 4 bases and J dropped 4; count of bases not matched to a gene: 12. CDR1 is LNHDA, CDR2 SQIVND, per germline (reference sequence).

This chain uses TRBV6-1 with TRBJ2-5, with D perhaps TRBD1 (7 bases). The CDR3 consists of 17 residues. V was pared by 4 bases and J by 5 bases, with 23 bases between. The germline V gene has CDR1 MNHNS and CDR2 SASEGT. This CDR3 reads CASSVQLRTGGGETQYF. The CDR3 DNA reads as TGTGCCAGCAGTGTACAACTCCGGACAGGAGGGGGGGAGACCCAGTACTTC.

This CDR3 reads CASSLDSSSGVRSYNEQFF. The CDR3 bases are TGTGCCAGCAGCTTGGACAGCTCTAGCGGGGTCCGTTCCTACAATGAGCAGTTCTTC. V gene TRBV11-2 combines with J gene TRBJ2-1, with 9 bases lining up with TRBD2. The CDR3 spans 19 residues. The trim removed 3 bases at V and 1 base at J, leaving 13 bases unmatched. Germline V lookup: CDR1 SGHAT, CDR2 FQNNGV.